A selection of T cell receptor beta chains follows, all from one sample in a study of response to subunit inactivated influenza vaccine. TCRdb recomputed calls from the RT-PCR reads with MiXCR, one row per CDR3 protein. Of about 780,000 distinct CDR3 sequences in the sample, about 18% were seen once. Sequences were derived from PBMCs from blood, sampled 4 to 6 days after vaccination. These receptors were taken from a man aged 45-65 years who received an inactivated influenza vaccine. CDR3s include the opening cysteine and the closing phenylalanine or tryptophan. The D gene is left open where the match is weak. Not all rows give a size; the values are once, few, many and, for expanded clones, a class.

D gene	V gene	J gene	clone size	CDR3 protein	CDR3 DNA
TRBD1	TRBV6-2/TRBV6-3	TRBJ2-3	many	CASSYPSRDRGPTGDTQYF	TGTGCCAGCAGTTACCCCTCCCGGGACAGGGGGCCCACGGGGGATACGCAGTATTTT
-	TRBV5-6	TRBJ2-7	-	CASSLNPHTYSYEQYF	TGTGCCAGCAGCTTAAACCCCCACACCTACTCCTACGAGCAGTACTTC
TRBD2	TRBV27	TRBJ2-1	-	CASTGLAGSYNEQFF	TGTGCCAGCACTGGACTAGCGGGATCCTACAATGAGCAGTTCTTC
TRBD1	TRBV11-2	TRBJ2-3	-	CASSFGTGLTDTQYF	TGTGCCAGCAGCTTCGGGACAGGGCTCACAGATACGCAGTATTTT
-	TRBV5-1	TRBJ2-7	once	CASSLLSFAEQYF	TGCGCCAGCAGCTTGCTAAGTTTCGCCGAGCAGTACTTC
-	TRBV10-2	TRBJ2-7	few	CASRGPTYEQYF	TGCGCCAGCAGGGGACCGACCTACGAGCAGTACTTC
TRBD1	TRBV9	TRBJ2-1	-	CASSVEQGFSQFF	TGTGCCAGCAGCGTAGAACAGGGGTTTTCTCAGTTCTTC
TRBD2	TRBV7-2	TRBJ2-1	-	CASSEPGLAVNEQFF	TGTGCCAGCAGTGAACCAGGACTAGCGGTCAATGAGCAGTTCTTC
-	TRBV7-9	TRBJ2-1	few	CASSGGRPRNEQFF	TGTGCCAGCAGCGGCGGGCGACCCCGGAATGAGCAGTTCTTC
TRBD1	TRBV5-1	TRBJ2-1	-	CASSFRGLAGGNEQFF	TGCGCCAGCAGCTTCAGGGGTTTGGCAGGGGGCAATGAGCAGTTCTTC
-	TRBV15	TRBJ2-3	few	CATSGLRADTQYF	TGTGCCACCAGCGGACTCAGGGCAGATACGCAGTATTTT
-	TRBV20-1	TRBJ1-1	few	CSASYRVFTEAFF	TGCAGTGCTAGTTACAGGGTCTTCACTGAAGCTTTCTTT
TRBD1	TRBV29-1	TRBJ2-7	-	CSLRDRGNEQYF	TGCAGCCTCCGGGACAGGGGGAACGAGCAGTACTTC
-	TRBV4-1	TRBJ2-7	few	CASSQGTTFTYEQYF	TGCGCCAGCAGCCAAGGGACTACCTTTACCTACGAGCAGTACTTC
TRBD2	TRBV28	TRBJ2-1	few	CASSPSGTSAFLNEQFF	TGTGCCAGCAGTCCCTCCGGGACTAGCGCGTTCCTCAATGAGCAGTTCTTC
TRBD1	TRBV7-2	TRBJ1-1	many	CASSDPGGRENTEAFF	TGTGCCAGCAGCGACCCAGGGGGCCGAGAGAACACTGAAGCTTTCTTT
-	TRBV7-9	TRBJ2-7	-	CASSLETTLQLTYEQYF	TGTGCCAGCAGCTTAGAGACGACCTTACAGCTAACCTACGAGCAGTACTTC
TRBD1	TRBV5-6	TRBJ1-1	-	CASSLDGTGVNTEAFF	TGTGCCAGCAGCTTGGACGGGACAGGGGTGAACACTGAAGCTTTCTTT
-	TRBV9	TRBJ2-3	-	CASSAGPTTDTQYF	TGTGCCAGCAGCGCGGGACCTACCACAGATACGCAGTATTTT
TRBD1	TRBV19	TRBJ2-1	few	CASSMRFRQGANNEQFF	TGTGCCAGTAGTATGAGGTTTCGGCAGGGGGCGAACAATGAGCAGTTCTTC
-	TRBV15	TRBJ2-2	few	CATSRVRVNTGELFF	TGTGCCACCAGCAGAGTTCGGGTGAACACCGGGGAGCTGTTTTTT
TRBD2	TRBV10-3	TRBJ2-3	-	CAIKEGLAGGLDTQYF	TGTGCCATCAAGGAGGGACTAGCGGGAGGGCTTGATACGCAGTATTTT
TRBD1	TRBV4-3	TRBJ1-2	many	CASSQDRDRVHGYTF	TGCGCCAGCAGCCAAGATCGGGACAGGGTCCATGGCTACACCTTC
TRBD2	TRBV20-1	TRBJ2-5	many	CSARWTSGGQETQYF	TGCAGTGCTAGATGGACTAGCGGGGGCCAAGAGACCCAGTACTTC
-	TRBV29-1	TRBJ2-3	-	CSVSGQTDTQYF	TGCAGCGTAAGCGGACAGACAGATACGCAGTATTTT
-	TRBV9	TRBJ2-7	-	CASSVAGKGDYEQYF	TGTGCCAGCAGCGTAGCGGGTAAAGGGGACTACGAGCAGTACTTC
TRBD2	TRBV19	TRBJ2-7	-	CASGSGGPYEQYF	TGTGCCAGTGGAAGCGGGGGGCCCTACGAGCAGTACTTC
-	TRBV7-8	TRBJ1-4	few	CASSLAAGTNEKLFF	TGTGCCAGCAGCTTAGCCGCTGGCACTAATGAAAAACTGTTTTTT
TRBD2	TRBV20-1	TRBJ2-4	-	CSARPGLAGLGNIQYF	TGCAGTGCTAGACCGGGACTAGCGGGGTTGGGAAACATTCAGTACTTC
-	TRBV6-1	TRBJ2-3	-	CASPLADTQYF	TGTGCCAGCCCCCTGGCAGATACGCAGTATTTT
-	TRBV7-2	TRBJ2-3	few	CASRERIYSDTQYF	TGTGCCAGCAGGGAGCGAATCTACTCAGATACGCAGTATTTT
-	TRBV12-3/TRBV12-4	TRBJ1-4	few	CASSGRETHNEKLFF	TGTGCCAGCAGCGGAAGGGAGACACATAATGAAAAACTGTTTTTT
TRBD2	TRBV7-2	TRBJ2-7	few	CASTTGRTSGRFYEQYF	TGTGCCAGCACCACGGGCAGGACTAGCGGGAGGTTCTACGAGCAGTACTTC
TRBD2	TRBV10-3	TRBJ2-6	-	CAIRASGSGGANVLTF	TGTGCCATCCGGGCTAGCGGGAGTGGTGGGGCCAACGTCCTGACTTTC
TRBD1	TRBV28	TRBJ1-2	-	CASSFGDRVTRGYTF	TGTGCCAGCAGTTTTGGGGACAGGGTGACGCGCGGCTACACCTTC
-	TRBV5-1	TRBJ2-5	-	CAISLTPGRKETQYF	TGCGCCATCAGCTTGACCCCGGGACGGAAAGAGACCCAGTACTTC
TRBD1	TRBV24-1	TRBJ2-2	few	CATSDGGTGNTGELFF	TGTGCCACCAGTGATGGCGGGACAGGGAACACCGGGGAGCTGTTTTTT
-	TRBV5-5	TRBJ2-5	-	CASSALGSGALQETQYF	TGTGCCAGCAGCGCATTAGGGAGCGGAGCCCTACAAGAGACCCAGTACTTC
TRBD1	TRBV4-3	TRBJ1-6	few	CASSQDHRGNSPLHF	TGCGCCAGCAGCCAAGATCACAGGGGTAATTCACCCCTCCACTTT
-	TRBV4-2	TRBJ1-4	few	CASSQDPGADEKLFF	TGTGCCAGCAGCCAAGATCCCGGGGCGGATGAAAAACTGTTTTTT
-	TRBV6-2/TRBV6-3	TRBJ2-2	once	CASVKGVGELFF	TGTGCCAGCGTTAAGGGGGTCGGGGAGCTGTTTTTT
TRBD1	TRBV18	TRBJ2-7	-	CASSPGDRGVLYF	TGTGCCAGCTCACCGGGAGACAGGGGTGTGCTGTACTTC
-	TRBV27	TRBJ1-1	-	CASSFGFNTEAFF	TGTGCCAGCAGTTTTGGGTTTAACACTGAAGCTTTCTTT
TRBD1	TRBV6-1	TRBJ2-1	few	CASRLTGTGALSSYNEQFF	TGTGCCAGCAGGCTCACCGGGACAGGGGCCCTAAGCTCCTACAATGAGCAGTTCTTC